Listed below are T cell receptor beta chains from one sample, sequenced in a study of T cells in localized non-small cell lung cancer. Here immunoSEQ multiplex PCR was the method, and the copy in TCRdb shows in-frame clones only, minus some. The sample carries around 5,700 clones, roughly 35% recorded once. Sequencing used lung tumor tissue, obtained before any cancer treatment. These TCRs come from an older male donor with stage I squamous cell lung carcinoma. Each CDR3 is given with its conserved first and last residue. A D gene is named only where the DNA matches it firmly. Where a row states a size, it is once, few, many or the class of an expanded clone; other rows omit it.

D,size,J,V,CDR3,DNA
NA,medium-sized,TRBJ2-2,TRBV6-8,CASRSGTFGELFF,TGTGCCAGCAGATCCGGGACATTCGGGGAGCTGTTTTTT
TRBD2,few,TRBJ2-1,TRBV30,CAARPLLAGGPQFF,TGTGCCGCCCGGCCCCTCCTAGCGGGGGGTCCGCAGTTCTTC
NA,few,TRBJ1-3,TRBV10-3,CAIRAMGGSGNTIYF,TGTGCCATCCGTGCAATGGGGGGCTCTGGAAACACCATATATTTT
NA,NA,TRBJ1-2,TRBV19,CATTSGSLGYTF,TGTGCCACCACCTCGGGCAGTTTGGGCTACACCTTC
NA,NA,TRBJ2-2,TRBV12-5,CASGTWEAGELFF,TGTGCTAGTGGTACCTGGGAGGCCGGGGAGCTGTTTTTT
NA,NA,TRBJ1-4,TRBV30,CAWSTDSLLFF,TGTGCCTGGAGTACCGACAGTTTGCTGTTTTTT
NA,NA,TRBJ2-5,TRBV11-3,CASSLHQGSRETQYF,TGTGCCAGCAGCTTACACCAGGGGTCAAGAGAGACCCAGTACTTC
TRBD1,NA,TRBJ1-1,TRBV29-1,CSVAMAGTGNTEAFF,TGCAGCGTTGCGATGGCGGGGACAGGGAACACTGAAGCTTTCTTT
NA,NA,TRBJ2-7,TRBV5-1,CASSVLGSSYEQYF,TGCGCCAGCAGCGTTTTGGGCTCTTCCTACGAGCAGTACTTC
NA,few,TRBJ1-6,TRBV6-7,CASSFGSPLHF,TGTGCCAGCAGTTTCGGTTCACCCCTCCACTTT
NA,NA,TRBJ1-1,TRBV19,CASTPAFRREAFF,TGTGCCAGTACCCCGGCGTTCCGGCGGGAAGCTTTCTTT
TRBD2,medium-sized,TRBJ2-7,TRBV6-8,CASTRSPSGGYEQYF,TGTGCCAGCACCCGCAGTCCTAGCGGGGGATACGAGCAGTACTTC
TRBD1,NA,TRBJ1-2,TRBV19,CASTPTGPANYGYTF,TGTGCCAGTACTCCGACAGGGCCTGCTAACTATGGCTACACCTTC
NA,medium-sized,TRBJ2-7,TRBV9,CASSVDFSTYEQYF,TGTGCCAGCAGCGTAGATTTTTCAACCTACGAGCAGTACTTC
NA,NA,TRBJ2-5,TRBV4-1,CASSQGAEETQYF,TGCGCCAGCAGCCAGGGGGCAGAAGAGACCCAGTACTTC
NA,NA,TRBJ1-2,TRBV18,CASSPRGAHDYGYTF,TGTGCCAGCTCACCTAGGGGCGCCCACGACTATGGCTACACCTTC
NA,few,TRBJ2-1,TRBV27,CASSFAGFDEQFF,TGTGCCAGCAGTTTTGCCGGGTTCGATGAGCAGTTCTTC
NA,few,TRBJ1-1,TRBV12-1,CASSQEGNTEAFF,TGTGCCAGCAGCCAAGAGGGGAACACTGAAGCTTTCTTT
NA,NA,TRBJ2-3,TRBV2,CASSVLTLIGDTQYF,TGTGCCAGCAGTGTGTTGACTCTAATCGGAGATACGCAGTATTTT
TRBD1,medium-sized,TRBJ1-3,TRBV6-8,CASSTIRDRFSGNTIYF,TGTGCCAGCAGTACCATCCGGGACAGATTCTCTGGAAACACCATATATTTT
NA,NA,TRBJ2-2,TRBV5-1,CASRWTVNTGELFF,TGCGCCAGCAGGTGGACAGTGAACACCGGGGAGCTGTTTTTT
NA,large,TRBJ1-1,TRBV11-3,CASSLTRVSTEAFF,TGTGCCAGCAGCTTGACCAGGGTGAGCACTGAAGCTTTCTTT
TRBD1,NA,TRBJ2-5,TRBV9,CASSQTGQETQYF,TGTGCCAGCAGCCAGACAGGGCAAGAGACCCAGTACTTC
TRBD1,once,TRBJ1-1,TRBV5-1,CASSFQGENTEAFF,TGCGCCAGCAGCTTTCAGGGGGAAAACACTGAAGCTTTCTTT
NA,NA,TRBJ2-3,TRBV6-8,CASSPRGKSGVEDTQYF,TGTGCCAGCAGCCCGAGGGGGAAAAGCGGGGTGGAGGATACGCAGTATTTT
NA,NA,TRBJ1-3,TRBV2,CASSPQAISGNTIYF,TGTGCCAGCAGCCCACAGGCAATCTCTGGAAACACCATATATTTT
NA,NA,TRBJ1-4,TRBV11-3,CASSLGEGTNEKLFF,TGTGCCAGCAGCTTAGGGGAAGGGACGAACGAAAAACTGTTTTTT
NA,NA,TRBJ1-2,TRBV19,CASRRPAFTGYTF,TGTGCCAGTAGAAGACCCGCTTTTACGGGCTACACCTTC
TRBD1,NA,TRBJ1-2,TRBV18,CASSPRQGPPEGYTF,TGTGCCAGCTCACCCCGACAGGGGCCCCCAGAGGGCTACACCTTC
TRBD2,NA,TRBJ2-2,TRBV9,CATTGDYYTGELFF,TGTGCCACCACTGGGGACTATTACACCGGGGAGCTGTTTTTT
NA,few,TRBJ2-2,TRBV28,CASSLPGTNTGELFF,TGTGCCAGCAGTCTTCCAGGAACGAACACCGGGGAGCTGTTTTTT
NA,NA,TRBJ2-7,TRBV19,CASRPGRGSYEQYF,TGTGCCAGCCGTCCGGGCAGGGGCTCCTACGAGCAGTACTTC
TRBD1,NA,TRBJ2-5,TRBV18,CASSQDRGLKTQYF,TGTGCCAGCTCACAGGACAGGGGATTAAAGACCCAGTACTTC